The source of this TCR beta chain is a study of kidney transplant recipient with SARS-CoV-2 infection. This clonotype was detected many times. TCRdb reanalysed the reads using MiXCR and keeps one entry per CDR3 protein. The table lists about 240,000 distinct CDR3 sequences, less than 35% of them singletons. Germline assignment: CDR1 LGHNA and CDR2 YSLEER. V shed 0 bases and J 8 bases; nucleotides not matched to a gene: 4. CDR3 length equals 15 residues. The chain has TRBV4-3 and TRBJ1-4; TRBD1 matches at 9 bases. Specimen: a blood sample, collected at baseline and between days 110 and 120 from a kidney transplant recipient. The TCR originated in a male patient younger than 45 who had COVID-19 and was a kidney transplant recipient. Some T cells may be the graft donor's. CDR3 nucleotides: TGCGCCAGCAGCCAAGATCAGGACAGGGGCGAAAAACTGTTTTTT. Amino acid sequence: CASSQDQDRGEKLFF.